This T cell receptor beta chain was identified in a study of control samples from healthy donors and cancer patients. The CDR3 is made up of 15 amino acids. The germline V and J ends were trimmed by 3 bases and 5 bases, with 16 bases remaining between them. Germline values: CDR1 SGHTA, CDR2 FQGTGA. The assay was immunoSEQ multiplex PCR, and TCRdb's table has in-frame clones only and misses some. Of roughly 130,000 clones in the sample, around 93% are singletons; the top ten hold roughly 1.7%. The rearrangement joins TRBV7-3 to TRBJ1-2; possibly TRBD1 for D (6 bases). Sample: PBMCs. The clonotype comes from a man aged 50 or older with head and neck cancer. CDR3 region: CASSLSGGAQYGYTF. The CDR3 DNA reads TGTGCCAGCAGCTTGTCCGGGGGGGCTCAATATGGCTACACCTTC. Full variable domain (rest looked up from reference TRBV7-3 and TRBJ1-2): GAGVSQTPSNKVTEKGKYVELRCDPISGHTALYWYRQSLGQGPEFLIYFQGTGAADDSGLPNDRFFAVRPEGSVSTLKIQRTERGDSAVYLCASSLSGGAQYGYTFGSGTRLTVV.